Presented here are 25 T cell receptor beta chains from one specimen sequenced in a study of T cells in tumors after PD-1 blockade. TCRdb's table, derived via immunoSEQ multiplex PCR, lists solely in-frame clones and lacks some. Here the sample spans 20,000 to 25,000 clones, roughly 78% being singletons. Material: PBMCs, obtained before anti-PD-1 treatment. The receptors were sampled from a human donor with basal cell carcinoma.

This sequence joins TRBV5-1 and TRBJ2-7, with a weak D call TRBD2 (5 bases). CDR1 is SGHRS, CDR2 YFSETQ, per germline. Deletions cut 4 bases from V and 9 bases from J, with 17 bases between. The CDR3 runs to 13 residues. The CDR3 spells CASSRGLQSGQYF. CDR3 bases: TGCGCCAGCAGCCGCGGACTTCAATCTGGGCAGTACTTC. Combining the CDR3 with reference TRBV5-1 and TRBJ2-7 gives the whole variable domain KAGVTQTPRYLIKTRGQQVTLSCSPISGHRSVSWYQQTPGQGLQFLFEYFSETQRNKGNFPGRFSGRQFSNSRSEMNVSTLELGDSALYLCASSRGLQSGQYFGPGTRLTVT.

CDR3 residues: CASSFATGGRAFF. The CDR3 DNA is TGTGCCAGCAGCTTCGCGACAGGGGGTCGAGCTTTCTTT. The chain links TRBV7-3 to TRBJ1-1; TRBD1 agrees at 9 bases. Trimming removed 3 bases from V and 10 bases from J; junction bases left unmatched: 6. Germline V CDR1 and CDR2: SGHTA, FQGTGA. The CDR3 totals 13 residues.

V and J are TRBV27 and TRBJ2-3; 11 nucleotides align to TRBD1. V dropped 2 bases and J dropped 4; count of bases not matched to a gene: 8. The CDR3 runs 17 residues. CDR1 is MNHEY and CDR2 is SMNVEV in the germline V gene (reference sequence). CDR3 loop: CASSLKAGTGGADTQYF. CDR3 bases: TGTGCCAGCAGTTTAAAAGCCGGGACAGGGGGTGCAGATACGCAGTATTTT.

This clone was recorded a few times. V gene TRBV5-5 combines with J gene TRBJ2-5; 8 bases are shared with TRBD1. The trim removed 4 bases at V and 5 bases at J, leaving 7 bases unmatched. Germline V gene data show CDR1 as SGHKS and CDR2 as YYEKEE (reference sequence). This CDR3 is built from 14 residues. CDR3 protein: CASSLDRAYETQYF. The CDR3 DNA follows: TGTGCCAGCAGCCTGGACAGGGCGTATGAGACCCAGTACTTC.

The V and J genes are TRBV19 and TRBJ2-5, with 8 bases lining up with TRBD1. Trimming removed 3 bases from V and 4 bases from J; junction bases left unmatched: 4. The CDR3 covers 14 residues. The V gene's germline CDR1 is LNHDA and CDR2 SQIVND (reference sequence). The DNA for the CDR3 is TGTGCCAGTAGTATCCGGACAGGGACAGAGACCCAGTACTTC. Its protein product is CASSIRTGTETQYF.

DNA for the CDR3: TGTGCCAGTACTCCCGGGTCCTTTAACAAAGATACGCAGTATTTT. It encodes CASTPGSFNKDTQYF. The chain couples TRBV19 to TRBJ2-3; D unresolved. The V end lost 7 bases, the J end lost 5 bases, and 19 bases lay between the germline ends. CDR3 length: 15 amino acids. Looked up from germline, CDR1 is LNHDA and CDR2 is SQIVND (reference sequence). Based on the CDR3 plus reference TRBV19 and TRBJ2-3, the full variable domain is DGGITQSPKYLFRKEGQNVTLSCEQNLNHDAMYWYRQDPGQGLRLIYYSQIVNDFQKGDIAEGYSVSREKKESFPLTVTSAQKNPTAFYLCASTPGSFNKDTQYFGPGTRLTVL.

The rearrangement links TRBV6-5 to TRBJ1-2; D not certain. V lost 6 bases, J lost 2 bases, and 7 bases lay in between. The CDR3 spans 12 residues. CDR1 is MNHEY, CDR2 SVGAGI, per germline. Here the CDR3 reads CASSRVNYGYTF. The CDR3 DNA is TGTGCCAGCAGCCGGGTGAACTATGGCTACACCTTC.

In regard to this clone: The CDR3 does not end in the conserved phenylalanine or tryptophan, so this is likely a read error. In DNA, the CDR3 is TGTGCCAGCAGTTACTCTCAGGGTCGATATGGCTACACCCTC. It specifies CASSYSQGRYGYTL. J is TRBJ1-2 and V is TRBV6-2 or TRBV6-3, with D perhaps TRBD1 (5 bases). CDR1 and CDR2 from the germline V gene are MNHEY and SVGEGT. This CDR3 spans 14 amino acids. Trimming pared 0 bases from V and 5 bases from J, leaving 10 bases between.

As concerns this clone: The sample contains more than one DNA sequence encoding this CDR3. The rearrangement links TRBV2 to TRBJ2-1; a weak D match, TRBD2 (7 bases). Germline V lookup: CDR1 SNHLY, CDR2 FYNNEI. V lost 11 bases, J lost 0 bases, and 29 bases lay in between. CDR3 length equals 19 residues. The CDR3 DNA reads as TGTGCCCGCTGTTATGGGGGGGCGCGGGTGGGGAGCTCCTACAATGAGCAGTTCTTC. Residues: CARCYGGARVGSSYNEQFF.

The chain is built from TRBV6-5 and TRBJ2-2; D is undetermined. CDR3 length equals 13 residues. In germline, CDR1 is MNHEY, CDR2 SVGAGI. V lost 0 bases and J lost 5, with 4 bases in between. The CDR3 region is CASSYSWTGELFF. The CDR3 coding sequence is TGTGCCAGCAGTTACTCTTGGACCGGGGAGCTGTTTTTT.

The rearrangement links TRBV5-1 to TRBJ2-7; 7 positions agree with TRBD1. CDR3 length: 13 residues. Germline CDR1 reads SGHRS; CDR2 reads YFSETQ. After removal of 6 bases from V and 2 bases from J, the junction contained 5 bases not matched to a gene. The CDR3 region is CASTGTVTYEQYF. In DNA form, the CDR3 reads TGCGCCAGCACCGGGACAGTTACCTACGAGCAGTACTTC.

This clone is medium-sized. The chain joins TRBV7-9 to TRBJ2-2; 8 bases fit TRBD2. Losses at the gene ends were 8 bases for V and 5 bases for J; bases not matched to a gene: 4. The CDR3 has 13 residues. Germline CDR1 is SEHNR and CDR2 is FQNEAQ (reference sequence). The CDR3 DNA follows: TGTGCCAGCCCGGGACTAGAGACCGGGGAGCTGTTTTTT. Amino acid sequence: CASPGLETGELFF.

This chain connects TRBV28 to TRBJ2-2, with TRBD2 matching over 10 bases. The trim removed 5 bases at V and 5 bases at J, leaving 5 bases unmatched. This CDR3 spans 15 amino acids. The germline V gene encodes CDR1 MDHEN and CDR2 SYDVKM. In DNA form, the CDR3 reads TGTGCCAGCAGTCCAGCGGGAGGGGGGACCGGGGAGCTGTTTTTT. This encodes CASSPAGGGTGELFF.

The chain has TRBV19 and TRBJ2-5; D might be TRBD1 or TRBD2, each matching 5 bases. The ends were cut back, 1 base at V and 1 base at J, with 10 bases in the middle. The length of the CDR3 is 15 residues. In germline, CDR1 is LNHDA, CDR2 SQIVND (reference sequence). This chain's CDR3 is CASSIGGAGQETQYF. The CDR3 coding sequence is TGTGCCAGTAGTATAGGAGGGGCGGGCCAAGAGACCCAGTACTTC.

The chain employs TRBV3-1 (or the pseudogene TRBV3-2) and TRBJ1-2, with a tentative D call TRBD1 (6 bases). V gave up 5 bases and J gave up 11 bases, with 21 bases separating them. This CDR3 has 14 amino acids. Germline CDR1 is LGHDT and CDR2 is YNNKEL (reference sequence). CDR3 bases: TGTGCCAGCAGCGAAGGGGGGGGTGTCCGGCGATACACCTTC. Protein: CASSEGGGVRRYTF.

The chain has TRBV2 and TRBJ1-2, with D possibly matching TRBD1 (5 bases). Germline V gene lookup returns CDR1 SNHLY and CDR2 FYNNEI. This CDR3 is built from 13 residues. V was trimmed by 7 bases and J by 7 bases, leaving 16 bases between them. DNA of the CDR3: TGTGCCAGCAATTGGCAGGGACCCGCTGGCTACACCTTC. It specifies CASNWQGPAGYTF.

The chain links TRBV7-9 to TRBJ2-5; D is ambiguous. The V and J ends lost 0 bases and 5 bases respectively, with 7 bases between them. The germline CDR1 and CDR2 sequences are SEHNR and FQNEAQ (reference sequence). The length of the CDR3 is 13 residues. The CDR3 sequence: CASSLADLETQYF. The CDR3 nucleotides read TGTGCCAGCAGCTTAGCGGATTTGGAGACCCAGTACTTC. Full variable domain (outside the CDR3, taken from reference TRBV7-9 and TRBJ2-5): DTGVSQNPRHKITKRGQNVTFRCDPISEHNRLYWYRQTLGQGPEFLTYFQNEAQLEKSRLLSDRFSAERPKGSFSTLEIQRTEQGDSAMYLCASSLADLETQYFGPGTRLLVL.

The J gene is TRBJ1-3, the V gene TRBV9; D gene ambiguous. Germline V gene lookup returns CDR1 SGDLS and CDR2 YYNGEE. Trimming left V 0 bases short and J 4 bases short, with 11 bases between. This CDR3 is built from 15 residues. The CDR3 protein is CASSVGDRSGNTIYF. The CDR3 DNA follows: TGTGCCAGCAGCGTAGGCGATCGGTCAGGAAACACCATATATTTT.

The chain is built from TRBV3-1 (or the pseudogene TRBV3-2) and TRBJ2-7, with TRBD1 identical over 11 bases. The CDR3 is 15 residues long. The J segment lost 1 base and the V segment lost 6 bases, leaving 5 bases of the junction unmatched. The germline V gene has CDR1 LGHDT and CDR2 YNNKEL (reference sequence). CDR3 loop: CASRLGTGGSYEQYF. The CDR3 region has the DNA TGTGCCAGCAGGTTAGGGACAGGGGGGTCCTACGAGCAGTACTTC.

This chain connects TRBV7-3 to TRBJ2-2, with D possibly being TRBD2 (5 bases). This CDR3 region has 13 residues. From germline, CDR1 is SGHTA and CDR2 FQGTGA. Deletions cut 2 bases from V and 4 bases from J, with 5 bases between. CDR3 nucleotide sequence: TGTGCCAGCAGCTTAGCGGGCACCGGGGAGCTGTTTTTT. Encoded protein: CASSLAGTGELFF. The whole variable domain, filled in from reference TRBV7-3 and TRBJ2-2, reads GAGVSQTPSNKVTEKGKYVELRCDPISGHTALYWYRQSLGQGPEFLIYFQGTGAADDSGLPNDRFFAVRPEGSVSTLKIQRTERGDSAVYLCASSLAGTGELFFGEGSRLTVL.

This chain connects TRBV9 to TRBJ2-3; D remains unclear. The CDR3 runs to 14 residues. V was cut by 0 bases and J by 0 bases, with 5 bases left in between. The germline CDR1 and CDR2 sequences are SGDLS and YYNGEE. Here the CDR3 reads CASSVGGSTDTQYF. CDR3 in DNA: TGTGCCAGCAGCGTAGGGGGTAGCACAGATACGCAGTATTTT.

The chain uses TRBV13 and TRBJ2-7, with a possible D match to TRBD2 (5 bases). Trimming removed 4 bases from V and 3 bases from J, with 16 bases in between. The germline gives CDR1 PRHDT, CDR2 FYEKMQ (reference sequence). The CDR3 extends over 15 amino acids. CDR3 protein: CASSSPVGEGYEQYF. The CDR3 DNA reads TGTGCCAGCAGCTCCCCGGTGGGAGAGGGCTACGAGCAGTACTTC.

The chain is built from TRBV6-4 and TRBJ2-1; 11 nucleotides match TRBD2. The germline gives CDR1 MRHNA, CDR2 SNTAGT. The length of the CDR3 is 15 residues. Germline trimming cut 5 bases from V and 4 bases from J; bases unmatched to any gene: 4. In nucleotides, the CDR3 is TGTGCCAGCAGTTCACTAGCGGGAGCTTACAATGAGCAGTTCTTC. Residues: CASSSLAGAYNEQFF.

This chain joins TRBV6-5 and TRBJ2-7; TRBD2 agrees at 7 bases. Germline V gene data show CDR1 as MNHEY and CDR2 as SVGAGI. The CDR3 is 15 amino acids. The junction had 14 bases not matched to a gene; V was cut back by 8 bases and J by 4 bases. The CDR3 nucleotides are TGTGCCAGCGGATTAGCGGGCACGGGGCGGTACGAGCAGTACTTC. The encoded protein is CASGLAGTGRYEQYF.

This clone was detected a few times. The chain recombines TRBV7-2 with TRBJ2-2; TRBD2 might be the D (5 bases). Trimming removed 3 bases from V and 4 bases from J, with 9 bases in between. The CDR3 covers 14 residues. Germline assignment: CDR1 SGHTA and CDR2 FQGNSA. The chain's CDR3 is CASSFHGSTGELFF. The CDR3 region has the DNA TGTGCCAGCAGCTTTCATGGGAGCACCGGGGAGCTGTTTTTT.